The entry that follows covers one TCR beta chain sequence. This specimen comes from a study of T-cell reconstitution after alpha-beta-depleted transplantation in children. Unique molecular identifiers were used in preparing the TCRbeta library. TCRdb fed the PCR reads into MiXCR, producing one record per CDR3 protein. The sample holds more than 550,000 distinct CDR3 sequences; about 10% are singletons and the top ten take roughly 4%. V lost 2 bases and J 2 bases, leaving 1 base between the germline ends. The CDR3 length is 12 residues. The germline gives CDR1 KGHSH, CDR2 LQKENI. The TCR sequence derives from a human donor who donated a stem cell graft to a child with acute myeloid leukemia. The input for sequencing was PBMCs from the stem cell graft donor, taken from the stem cell graft. V gene TRBV18 combines with J gene TRBJ2-4; D not resolved. This chain's CDR3 is CASSPSKNIQYF. The CDR3 DNA sequence: TGTGCCAGCTCACCATCCAAAAACATTCAGTACTTC.